This T cell receptor beta chain originates from a study of OX40 agonist ivuxolimab in advanced cancers. Study-level information: A mean age of roughly 66 years, range about 20 to 79, was recorded, and around 85% were male. The study, taken as a whole, reports: Among the lowest levels of clonal expansion were found in partial responders at 0.1-3.0 mg/kg. Which antigen the expanded peripheral T cells recognized is unknown. A proportion of nonresponders additionally exhibited low normalized T-cell clonal expansion.

Germline CDR1 reads MGHRA; CDR2 reads YSYEKL. The CDR3 loop spans 15 amino acids. Trimming took 3 bases from V and 0 from J, leaving 10 bases between them. In the case of this clone: Its specificity is not known.

The repertoire was sequenced with immunoSEQ multiplex PCR; TCRdb's copy has only in-frame clones and lacks some. This sample has approximately 56,000 clones, with 88% found just once. The specimen comprised CD4+ or CD8+ T cells sorted from blood, sampled in a trial of the OX40 agonist ivuxolimab. This sequence joins TRBV4-1 and TRBJ2-3, with D tentatively TRBD2 (6 bases). This clonotype was sampled from an adult with an advanced solid tumor such as melanoma, head and neck, liver or kidney cancer. In DNA form, the CDR3 reads TGCGCCAGCAGCCAGTTAGCGGATAGCACAGATACGCAGTATTTT. Amino acids: CASSQLADSTDTQYF.